A selection of T cell receptor beta chains follows, all from one sample in a study of blood T cells in healthy people across ages. TCRdb re-called the 5' RACE reads with MiXCR, one entry per CDR3 protein. Among hundreds of thousands of distinct CDR3 sequences listed, around 42% were seen once. Specimen: blood. The receptors originated from a man aged 60 to 69 in good health. The CDR3 runs from the conserved cysteine through the conserved F or W. A D gene is named only where the DNA matches it firmly. Some rows have no size entry. The others give once, few or many, or a class for an expanded clone.

J	size	V	D	CDR3	DNA
TRBJ2-5	-	TRBV7-9	TRBD1	CASSFQGAMDEQYF	TGTGCCAGCAGCTTCCAGGGGGCAATGGATGAGCAGTACTTC
TRBJ1-2	few	TRBV29-1	-	CSVTEGANYGYTF	TGCAGCGTTACGGAGGGAGCTAACTATGGCTACACCTTC
TRBJ2-1	-	TRBV5-1	TRBD2	CASSLRSLAENNEQFF	TGCGCCAGCAGCTTGAGGTCTCTAGCGGAAAACAATGAGCAGTTCTTC
TRBJ2-7	-	TRBV10-3	-	CAIGGPSYEQYF	TGTGCCATCGGGGGGCCCTCCTACGAGCAGTACTTC
TRBJ2-7	-	TRBV12-3/TRBV12-4	TRBD2	CASSDSGGRSYEQYF	TGTGCCAGCAGTGATTCGGGGGGACGCTCCTACGAGCAGTACTTC
TRBJ2-5	-	TRBV6-5	-	CASSRTGYQGTQYF	TGTGCCAGCAGCCGGACGGGGTACCAAGGGACCCAGTACTTC
TRBJ1-4	-	TRBV9	TRBD1	CASSRYVQGEEKLFF	TGTGCCAGCAGCCGGTACGTGCAGGGGGAGGAAAAACTGTTTTTT
TRBJ1-6	once	TRBV7-2	TRBD1	CASSLWVGQGASPLHF	TGTGCCAGCAGCTTATGGGTTGGACAGGGGGCTTCACCCCTCCACTTT
TRBJ1-5	-	TRBV7-8	-	CASSPLDPNSNQPQHF	TGTGCCAGCAGCCCCCTTGACCCGAATAGCAATCAGCCCCAGCATTTT
TRBJ2-1	-	TRBV11-3	-	CASSLDAGRKNEQFF	TGTGCCAGCAGCTTAGATGCGGGACGTAAGAATGAGCAGTTCTTC
TRBJ2-7	-	TRBV29-1	-	CSVGGLGDNYEQYF	TGCAGCGTTGGGGGTTTAGGGGACAACTACGAGCAGTACTTC
TRBJ2-7	-	TRBV7-2	TRBD2	CASSVALAGGEQYF	TGTGCCAGCAGCGTAGCACTAGCGGGAGGCGAGCAGTACTTC
TRBJ1-6	few	TRBV7-2	TRBD1	CASSLVLSAGGNNSPLHF	TGTGCCAGCAGCTTAGTCCTATCGGCAGGGGGAAATAATTCACCCCTCCACTTT
TRBJ2-5	-	TRBV29-1	-	CSVPGTDSLGTQYF	TGCAGCGTTCCAGGGACGGACTCTCTAGGGACCCAGTACTTC
TRBJ2-7	few	TRBV6-1	TRBD1	CASNLQGSYEQYF	TGTGCCAGCAATCTACAGGGGAGCTACGAGCAGTACTTC
TRBJ1-6	few	TRBV4-2	-	CASSQLGNSYNSPLHF	TGTGCCAGCAGCCAGCTCGGGAACTCCTATAATTCACCCCTCCACTTT
TRBJ1-1	-	TRBV6-5	-	CASSKYGQIMNTEAFF	TGTGCCAGCAGTAAGTATGGACAAATCATGAACACTGAAGCTTTCTTT
TRBJ2-1	-	TRBV12-3/TRBV12-4	TRBD2	CASSLLAGLDNEQFF	TGTGCCAGCAGTTTACTAGCGGGGCTGGACAATGAGCAGTTCTTC
TRBJ2-1	-	TRBV3-1	-	CASSLGSGNYNEQFF	TGTGCCAGCAGCCTAGGGTCAGGCAATTACAATGAGCAGTTCTTC
TRBJ2-7	-	TRBV7-2	-	CASSQGLGPYEQYF	TGTGCCAGCAGCCAGGGGCTTGGCCCCTACGAGCAGTACTTC
TRBJ2-7	-	TRBV21-1	-	CASSKVPGTGEYEQYF	TGTGCCAGCAGCAAGGTCCCCGGGACAGGGGAGTACGAGCAGTACTTC
TRBJ2-5	-	TRBV6-2/TRBV6-3	-	CASSYSVVGETQYF	TGTGCCAGCAGTTACTCCGTCGTCGGGGAGACCCAGTACTTC
TRBJ2-7	few	TRBV21-1	-	CASSKGEVVVVYEQYF	TGTGCCAGCAGCAAAGGGGAGGTGGTGGTAGTCTACGAGCAGTACTTC
TRBJ2-1	-	TRBV29-1	TRBD2	CSVGRGGSLTYNEQFF	TGCAGCGTTGGTCGGGGGGGCTCCCTAACCTACAATGAGCAGTTCTTC
TRBJ1-2	-	TRBV18	-	CASSAAGTHYGYTF	TGTGCCAGCTCAGCTGCCGGGACACACTATGGCTACACCTTC
TRBJ2-7	-	TRBV6-2/TRBV6-3	-	CASSTNTGVPSYNEQYF	TGTGCCAGCAGTACAAACACCGGGGTCCCCTCCTACAATGAGCAGTACTTC
TRBJ1-2	-	TRBV27	TRBD1	CASSFGTGGGYTF	TGTGCCAGCAGTTTTGGGACAGGGGGTGGCTACACCTTC
TRBJ2-5	-	TRBV20-1	TRBD1	CSARTTGVETQYF	TGCAGTGCTAGGACCACAGGGGTCGAGACCCAGTACTTC